This record looks at one TCR beta chain sequence and its context. As handled by the study authors: By means of reference gene primer amplification, nucleated cell counts were estimated. The data were produced by immunoSEQ multiplex PCR, yet TCRdb's version contains in-frame clones alone and is incomplete. That table furnishes V, J and clone size, whereas the DNA furnished D and trimming. The data show 150,000 to 200,000 clones, around 82% seen once. The sample comes from a study of blood T cell repertoires in COVID-19. Study at large: Material from acute and convalescent COVID-19 was sourced from the United States, Italy and Spain. From T cells, B-cell-depleted T cells, or PBMCs came the material, which was cDNA or gDNA.

The V gene end was trimmed by 5 bases and the J gene end by 2 bases; junction bases not matched to a gene: 6. Germline-derived CDR1 and CDR2 are SGHAT and FQNNGV. CDR3 length: 15 amino acids. Sequenced input: PBMCs or T cells enriched from blood (not recorded which). The clonotype was recovered from a middle-aged man who had recovered from COVID-19. V and J are TRBV11-2 and TRBJ2-7, with TRBD2 matching 10 bases. The CDR3 is CASSRGTSGTYEQYF. The CDR3 nucleotides are TGTGCCAGCAGCCGTGGCACTAGCGGGACCTACGAGCAGTACTTC.